This T cell receptor beta chain comes out of a study of blood T cell repertoires in COVID-19 (dated by TCRdb to about 2020). Regarding the complete study: Samples from collaborators originated in the United States, Italy and Spain and spanned both the acute and convalescent phases of COVID-19. The prospective study material was composed of cDNA or gDNA derived from T cells, B-cell-depleted T cells, or PBMCs. The dataset comprised deeply sampled blood TCRbeta repertoires from subjects exposed to, actively infected with, or recovered from COVID-19. The repertoires were released in a freely available public database meant as a resource for research on the immune response to SARS-CoV-2. Samples came from the ongoing ImmuneRACE study (first 160 participants) plus 1,254 subjects from 6 global collaborators. Sample metadata almost always included a de-identified subject ID, COVID-19 status, age in years and sex. Where available, HLA class I and class II types were obtained from metadata supplied by the sample provider rather than from assay-based typing. Findings and caveats that apply to the study as a whole: The amount of clinical and demographic metadata varied by source and participant and was provided uncurated.

Samples from volunteer blood donors who had recovered from COVID-19 were contributed by a second Seattle source. Whole blood was collected in K2EDTA tubes by collaborating institutions according to the institutions' own protocols. Collaborator samples were shipped for TCRbeta analysis as frozen whole blood, isolated PBMCs, or DNA extracted from either sample type. The immunoSEQ Assay, a bias-controlled multiplex PCR, was used to amplify TCRbeta CDR3 regions from genomic DNA. Per the authors' processing: The number of nucleated cells in each sample was estimated from the amplification of reference gene primers within the assay. Sequence reads were collapsed and filtered to measure the absolute abundance of every unique TCRbeta CDR3 rearrangement. For each sample, productive Simpson clonality was calculated by taking the square root of Simpson's diversity index across productive rearrangements. TCRdb's version of the immuneACCESS table is confined to in-frame rearrangements and falls short of the full clone set. An unresolved V gene accounts for under half of the shortfall where checked; the remainder is of unknown origin. The V and J calls and the clone size are those of that table, but D and trimming were determined from the DNA. Counted in this sample were over 250,000 clones; 87% of them appeared once. Of the sample, about 1.6% falls within the top ten clones.

A note on this clone: The antigen this receptor binds is unknown. No clone much larger than this one lies a single base away; base qualities are absent.

From its cysteine to its phenylalanine, the CDR3 spans 13 amino acids. Just CDR3 DNA is preserved here, 39 bases in frame from base 1. V was cut back by 7 bases and J by 4 bases, leaving a gap of 16 bases between them. The germline V gene encodes CDR1 SQVTM and CDR2 ANQGSEA. The sample comprised peripheral blood. The clonotype was recovered from a woman between 35 and 50 years old who had recovered from COVID-19. This chain joins TRBV29-1 to TRBJ1-2, and perhaps TRBD1 as D gene, on 5 matching bases. This receptor carries the CDR3 CSASLRGTYGYTF. The DNA sequence reads TGCAGCGCCTCCCTTCGGGGGACCTATGGCTACACCTTC.